Sequencing of this TCR beta chain was carried out in a study of CD8+ T cells in alopecia areata (dated by TCRdb to 2016 to 2018). Broadly, across the study: The treated patients, all with moderate-to-severe alopecia areata, were enrolled in an open-label pilot trial of oral tofacitinib given at 5 to 10 mg twice daily. The RNA source kit depended on sample type: the PAXgene miRNA kit for fixed scalp, the miRNeasy kit for PBMCs, and the RNeasy kit for mouse skin. Patients on tofacitinib were biopsied at baseline and after 4 and 24 weeks of treatment, and several of the patients also had a later scalp biopsy. Clonality in the scalp was compared among normal scalp (n=4), patchy alopecia areata scalp (n=8), and alopecia totalis/universalis scalp (n=8). Patients stayed on tofacitinib for 6 to 18 months and then had 6 months of follow-up off drug so that delayed response and recurrence could be assessed. TCRbeta CDR3 regions were amplified by immunoSEQ multiplex PCR with 35 Vbeta forward and 13 Jbeta reverse primers. The SALT score, which quantifies the percentage of affected scalp surface area, was used to measure disease severity in treated patients. In humans, TCRbeta sequencing was performed on scalp tissue and on sorted CD4+ and CD8+ peripheral blood T cells from healthy controls and from patients with patchy or totalis/universalis alopecia areata. High-throughput TCRbeta sequencing was used to examine T cell clonal expansion in alopecia areata in both the C3H/HeJ mouse model and human patients. Beyond this particular receptor, the publication reports: During tofacitinib treatment, many expanded lesional clones stuck around in both scalp and blood, and this persistence may partly explain why relapse happens after treatment is stopped. Shared TCR sequences between patients were less evident than in mice, which may be partly attributable to HLA diversity in the patient population. Unlike mouse skin, where gammadelta T cells dominate, normal human skin contains resident alphabeta T cells that get sequenced too, which complicates analysis of the scalp TCR repertoire. Compared with normal scalp, lesional scalp, particularly in alopecia totalis/universalis, had higher clonality and more expanded CD8+ clones, which suggests antigenic drive. Because the treated cohort was small and included a single nonresponder, larger studies are needed to assess links between baseline CD8+ expansion and response. Tofacitinib significantly lowered scalp clonality and the number of expanded CD8+ clones among the top 100 scalp clones.

The label giving this sample's treatment or condition can be read as: oral pan-JAK inhibitor, 5-10 mg twice daily. Lesional scalp punch biopsies and peripheral blood were collected from alopecia areata patients. After PBMCs were isolated by density centrifugation and stained for CD3, CD4 and CD8, a FACSAria was used to sort CD4+ and CD8+ T cells. Libraries were constructed by the immunoSEQ multiplex PCR assay. For TCR sequencing, RNA was extracted from every sample and reverse transcribed into cDNA to serve as template. First-strand cDNA was synthesized using SuperScript III with a 2:1 mix of oligo-dT and random hexamers. A synthetic immune receptor repertoire was used to assess amplification bias, and residual bias was removed computationally. The original methods were these. Raw reads were preprocessed to remove errors, and CDR3 was defined according to IMGT conventions as the region from the conserved cysteine to phenylalanine. Clonality was computed by normalizing Shannon entropy by log2 of the number of productive unique TCRs and subtracting the result from 1. Whether scalp clones were CD4 or CD8 was inferred by matching scalp TCRbeta sequences against CD4 and CD8 repertoires sorted from blood. TCRdb took over this immuneACCESS table, retaining in-frame rearrangements with V and J assigned. Such tables are incomplete; in checked studies, under half of the missing clones stem from an unresolved V gene, and the remainder is unexplained. For V, J and clone size, that table is used; D and trimming come from the DNA. The sample table shows 250,000 to 350,000 clones, and 50% to 75% are seen once. More than 0.85% of the sample is taken by the ten largest.

This clone was seen once. Its antigen remains undetermined. Base qualities were left out, and no much larger clone turns up one base away. Specimen: CD4+ T cells sorted from blood, collected at week 52, from a patient treated with tofacitinib. The TCR comes from a human donor with alopecia areata.

The DNA reads TGTGCCAGCAGCGCGACAGGGGGCGGCTATGGCTACACCTTC. Its coded protein is CASSATGGGYGYTF. The chain employs TRBV9 and TRBJ1-2; a stretch of 10 junction bases matches TRBD1. The CDR3, cysteine through phenylalanine, is 14 amino acids long. The entry retains the CDR3 DNA only, 42 bases that are in frame from base 1. From a lookup of the germline V gene, CDR1 and CDR2 are SGDLS and YYNGEE. V is cut back by 3 bases and J by 4 bases, with 3 bases in the junction unmatched.